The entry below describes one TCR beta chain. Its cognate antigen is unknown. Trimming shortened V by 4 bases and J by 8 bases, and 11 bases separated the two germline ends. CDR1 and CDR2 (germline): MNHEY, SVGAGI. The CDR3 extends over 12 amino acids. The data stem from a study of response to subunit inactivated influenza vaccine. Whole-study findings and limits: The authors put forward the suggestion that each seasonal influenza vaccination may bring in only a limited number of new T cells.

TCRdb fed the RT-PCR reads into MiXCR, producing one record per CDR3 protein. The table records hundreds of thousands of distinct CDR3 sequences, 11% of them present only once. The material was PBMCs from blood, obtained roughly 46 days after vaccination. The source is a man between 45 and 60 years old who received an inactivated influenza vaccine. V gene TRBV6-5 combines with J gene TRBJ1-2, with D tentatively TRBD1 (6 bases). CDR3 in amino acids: CASSSGAWGYTF. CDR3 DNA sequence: TGTGCCAGCAGTTCAGGGGCCTGGGGCTACACCTTC.